This T cell receptor beta chain was profiled in a study of Ad26.COV2.S vaccination and SARS-CoV-2 variants. Study information: Within the COV1001 Ad26.COV2.S trial arm, the donor was enrolled.

Only in-frame clones appear in the TCRdb table, and some are missing; sequencing was by immunoSEQ multiplex PCR. The sample holds hundreds of thousands of clones, 75% to 90% seen once. This CDR3 region has 14 residues. Germline V gene sequence: CDR1 LNHNV, CDR2 YYDKDF (reference sequence). V gave up 5 bases and J gave up 5 bases, with 15 bases separating them. Treatment specified: over 15 received Ad26.COV2.S at low or high dose, single or two shots; roughly five received placebo; per-sample allocation not given. Sampling happened 63 days after the first vaccine or placebo injection. An Ad26 vector that expressed Wuhan-strain SARS-CoV-2 spike constituted the vaccine.

This receptor was obtained from a person between 18 and 65 years old who received the Ad26.COV2.S COVID-19 vaccine or a placebo. The chain carries TRBV15 and TRBJ2-5, with D perhaps matching TRBD1 (6 bases). Here the sequenced sample was peripheral blood, taken in a trial of Ad26.COV2.S vaccine versus placebo. CDR3 region: CATSGGHTVETQYF. The CDR3 DNA follows: TGTGCCACCAGCGGGGGACACACCGTGGAGACCCAGTACTTC.